This entry describes one T cell receptor beta chain. Its antigen remains undetermined. No clone much larger than this one lies a single base away; base qualities are absent. The data were taken from a study of T-cell reconstitution after alpha-beta-depleted transplantation in children (TCRdb year 2016). With regard to the full study: T-cell immune reconstitution after TCRalphabeta/CD19-depleted allogeneic hematopoietic cell transplantation in children was quantitatively tracked in the study by means of TCR repertoire profiling. Broad study findings and their caveats: Apparently early alphabetaT-cell count recovery about two months after transplant reportedly relied on only several hundred rapidly expanded clones derived from non-depleted graft cells. In some patients, the high TCRbeta diversity seen at day 60 was put down to recipient T cells and intrathymic progenitors that had survived conditioning. The frequencies of hyperexpanded clones fell over the following months, and after one year, T-cell counts and TCRbeta diversity were mostly attributed to newly produced T cells.

Taken from cysteine to phenylalanine, the CDR3 has 15 residues. Just CDR3 DNA is preserved here, 45 bases in frame from base 1. V loses 9 bases of germline sequence and J loses 2 bases, and the interval between the two ends is 20 bases. CDR1 and CDR2 were assigned from the germline V gene as SGHRS and YFSETQ. In the paper's terms, the treatment or condition label means: allogeneic hematopoietic cell transplantation with graft depleted of TCRalphabeta T cells and CD19 B cells. The transplant recipients were children given TCRalphabeta/CD19-depleted allogeneic hematopoietic cell grafts. Library creation used PCR. The instrument was an Illumina HiSeq 2500. Molecular barcoding was employed in the preparation of TCR libraries, with unique molecular identifiers being used to normalize TCRbeta repertoire quantification. The raw public data were reprocessed by TCRdb itself: fastp quality trimming at Q25, MiXCR clonotype calling, in-frame beta chains only. Identical CDR3 protein sequences are pooled into one entry, listed with their most common genes and DNA. Across this sample there are 450,000 to 550,000 distinct CDR3 sequences, with 9.5% to 12% seen only once. 13% to 15% of the sample lies in the top ten.

The material was PBMCs, mostly from graft donor cells, obtained 180 days after TCRalphabeta/CD19-depleted stem cell transplant. The chain was built from TRBV5-1 and TRBJ2-5, and TRBD1 may be the D gene, going by 6 matching bases. The origin of this receptor is a female patient under 10 years old who had a stem cell transplant for aplastic anemia, so the T cells may come from the graft donor. The CDR3 has the sequence CATHPSGVLQETQYF. In nucleotides, the sequence is TGCGCCACCCATCCCTCAGGGGTACTTCAAGAGACCCAGTACTTC.